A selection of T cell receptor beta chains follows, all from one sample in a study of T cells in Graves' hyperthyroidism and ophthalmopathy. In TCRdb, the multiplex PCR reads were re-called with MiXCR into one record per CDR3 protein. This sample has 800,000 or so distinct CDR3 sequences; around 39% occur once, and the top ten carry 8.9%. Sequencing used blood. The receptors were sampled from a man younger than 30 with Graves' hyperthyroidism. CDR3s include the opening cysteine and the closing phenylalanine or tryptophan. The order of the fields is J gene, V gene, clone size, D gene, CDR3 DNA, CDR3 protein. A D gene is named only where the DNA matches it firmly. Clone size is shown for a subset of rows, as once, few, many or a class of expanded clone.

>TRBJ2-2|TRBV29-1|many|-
TGCAGCGCCGAGGCGGCCGGGGAGCTGTTTTTT
CSAEAAGELFF
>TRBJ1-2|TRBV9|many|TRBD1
TGTGCCAGCAGCGTAGATGGGACAGGGTCTGGCTACACCTTC
CASSVDGTGSGYTF
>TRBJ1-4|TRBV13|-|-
TGTGCCAGCAGCCCCAGAGGGACCAGGAATGAAAAACTGTTTTTT
CASSPRGTRNEKLFF
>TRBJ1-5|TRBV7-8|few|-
TGTGCCAGCAGCTTAATGAGGTGGGGCCCGGGACAGCCCCAGCATTTT
CASSLMRWGPGQPQHF
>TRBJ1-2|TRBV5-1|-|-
TGCGCCAGCAGCTTGTCTACATTTCGGGGGGGCTACACCTTC
CASSLSTFRGGYTF
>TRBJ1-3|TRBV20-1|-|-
TGCAGTGCTAGAGATGGAACGGCTACTGGAAACACCATATATTTT
CSARDGTATGNTIYF
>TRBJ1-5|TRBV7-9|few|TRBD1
TGTGCCAGCCTTCTGAGGCGTACAGGGGGCGATCAGCCCCAGCATTTT
CASLLRRTGGDQPQHF
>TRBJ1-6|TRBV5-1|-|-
TGCGCCAGCGGCTTGGCAAGGGATTCACCCCTCCACTTT
CASGLARDSPLHF
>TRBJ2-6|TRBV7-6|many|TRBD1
TGTGCCAGCAGCTCCCTACAGGGGGTTTCCTCTGGGGCCAACGTCCTGACTTTC
CASSSLQGVSSGANVLTF
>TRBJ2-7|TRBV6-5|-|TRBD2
TGTGCCAGCAGTCGCCCGGGGGGCTACGAGCAGTACTTC
CASSRPGGYEQYF
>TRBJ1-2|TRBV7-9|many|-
TGTGCCAGCAGCTTATTGGGCGGGGACTTTAACTATGGCTACACCTTC
CASSLLGGDFNYGYTF
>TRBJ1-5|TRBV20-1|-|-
TGCAGTGGCCCCGACATGGCGCAGGGGAATCAGCCCCAGCATTTT
CSGPDMAQGNQPQHF
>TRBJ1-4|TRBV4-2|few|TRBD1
TGTGCCAGCAGCCAGGTCCCGGGACAGGGAAGTGAAAAACTGTTTTTT
CASSQVPGQGSEKLFF
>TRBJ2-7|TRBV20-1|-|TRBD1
TGCAGTGCTTTGGACAGGGGAGGTGTTTACGGGCAGTACTTC
CSALDRGGVYGQYF
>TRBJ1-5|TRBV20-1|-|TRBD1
TGCAGTGCTTCTACAGGGGGCGAACAGCCCCAGCATTTT
CSASTGGEQPQHF
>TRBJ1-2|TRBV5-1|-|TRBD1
TGCGCCAGCAGCTTGGACACAGGGGGCTTCTATGGCTACACCTTC
CASSLDTGGFYGYTF
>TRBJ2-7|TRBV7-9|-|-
TGTGCCAGCTCCTATGTCGGGAGCACCCACGAGCAGTACTTC
CASSYVGSTHEQYF
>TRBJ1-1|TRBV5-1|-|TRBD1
TGCGCCAGCAGCTTCCCACCCGGGACAGGGAACACTGAAGCTTTCTTT
CASSFPPGTGNTEAFF
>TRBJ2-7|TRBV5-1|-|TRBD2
TGCGCCAGCGCGGCTAACGCCGGGGGGGCCTACGAGCAGTACTTC
CASAANAGGAYEQYF
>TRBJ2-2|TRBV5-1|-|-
TGCGCCAGCTGGTCAGGAAGTACCGGGGAGCTGTTTTTT
CASWSGSTGELFF
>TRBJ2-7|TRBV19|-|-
TGTGCCAGTAGTACCCCGGGAGTCTCCTACGAGCAGTACTTC
CASSTPGVSYEQYF
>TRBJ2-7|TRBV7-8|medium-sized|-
TGTGCCAGCAGCTCCCAGGGGCAGGGGAGCTCCTACGAGCAGTACTTC
CASSSQGQGSSYEQYF
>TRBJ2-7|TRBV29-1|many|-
TGCAGAAAACCGGAGACCTACGAGCAGTACTTC
CRKPETYEQYF
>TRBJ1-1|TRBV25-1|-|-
TGTGCCAGTTGGTCAGATCTGGGGTTAACTGAAGCTTTCTTT
CASWSDLGLTEAFF
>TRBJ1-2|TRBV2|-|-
TGTGCCAGCAGTCCCCTTCATGGCTACACCTTC
CASSPLHGYTF
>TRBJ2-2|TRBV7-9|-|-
TGTGCCAGCAGCTACCTTGAGCTGTTTTTT
CASSYLELFF
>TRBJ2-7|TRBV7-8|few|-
TGTGCCAGCAGCTCCCTAACAGGAGACGAGCAGTACTTC
CASSSLTGDEQYF
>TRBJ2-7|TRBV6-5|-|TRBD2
TGTGCCAGCAGTGGGACTAGCGGGAGGGCCGGCCGGGGGAACGAGCAGTACTTC
CASSGTSGRAGRGNEQYF
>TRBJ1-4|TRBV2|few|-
TGTGCCAGCAGTGCAGCATCCGGGGGAACTAATGAAAAACTGTTTTTT
CASSAASGGTNEKLFF
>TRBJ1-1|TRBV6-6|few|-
TGTGCCAGCAGTTCTGAGGGCTACCAGGGGAACACTGAAGCTTTCTTT
CASSSEGYQGNTEAFF
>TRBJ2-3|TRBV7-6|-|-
TGTGCCAGCAGCTTAGCACCGGGAACCTCCACAGATACGCAGTATTTT
CASSLAPGTSTDTQYF
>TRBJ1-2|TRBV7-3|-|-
TGTGCCAGCAGCTTCGGACTGACCTATGGCTACACCTTC
CASSFGLTYGYTF
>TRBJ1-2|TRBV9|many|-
TGTGCCAGCAGCGTAGAGAGGCAGGGCGGCGGCTACACCTTC
CASSVERQGGGYTF
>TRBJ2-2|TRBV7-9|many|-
TGTGCCAGCAGCCTACCACTAGTCTCCGGGGAGCTGTTTTTT
CASSLPLVSGELFF